This T cell receptor beta chain is drawn from a study of T-cell reconstitution after alpha-beta-depleted transplantation in children. The library targeted TCRbeta and was prepared with unique molecular identifiers. TCRdb processed the PCR reads anew with MiXCR; each CDR3 protein has one entry. This table has hundreds of thousands of distinct CDR3 sequences, 10% to 15% appearing once. Points on this clonotype: Its specificity is unknown.

Study-wide results and limits: Reportedly, alpha-beta T cells present about two months post-transplant originated from several hundred expanded clones of graft origin.

This CDR3 has 12 residues. V was clipped by 6 bases and J by 1 base, with 7 bases between them. The V gene is TRBV12-3 or TRBV12-4, the J gene TRBJ2-7; D gene unclear. Sample: PBMCs, mostly from graft donor cells, taken 360 days after TCRalphabeta/CD19-depleted stem cell transplant. This receptor was obtained from a male patient younger than 18 who had a stem cell transplant for acute myeloid leukemia, so the T cells may come from the graft donor. The CDR3 region is CASSPWSYEQYF. CDR3 nucleotides: TGTGCCAGCAGCCCTTGGTCCTACGAGCAGTACTTC.